Detailed here is one TCR beta chain. Its specificity is not known. The record originates from a study of T cells in localized non-small cell lung cancer. Study observations and caveats: A higher density of T cells in blood coincided with extended overall survival. Of the tissues analyzed, uninvolved adjacent lung showed maximal T cell clonality, greater than tumor. Sequencing was restricted to one tumor region; therefore, heterogeneity remains possible. Turning up in adjacent lung were a median approximately 58 of the top 100 tumor clones.

The protocol was immunoSEQ multiplex PCR, while the TCRdb copy is restricted to in-frame clones and leaves out a portion. The table includes about 1,300 clones, 30% to 45% detected once. Germline CDR1 is MNHGY and CDR2 is SAAAGT. The CDR3 loop spans 14 amino acids. V dropped 5 bases and J dropped 0 bases, with 10 bases sitting between them. The sequence was collected from a woman aged 18 to 55 with stage I lung adenocarcinoma. The genes are TRBV6-8 and TRBJ1-1; D unclear. This specimen consisted of lung tumor tissue, obtained before any cancer treatment. CDR3 region: CASSVVGMNTEAFF. Here the CDR3 DNA reads TGTGCCAGCAGTGTTGTGGGGATGAACACTGAAGCTTTCTTT.